This TCR beta chain was recovered during a study of T cell responses to AZD1222 COVID-19 vaccine. Study-level background: The analysis combined second doses at about 4 or about 12 weeks. Study-wide points: After the peak T cell response, and only then, were repertoires sampled.

This clone was recorded once. Antigen specificity is unknown. The data were produced by immunoSEQ multiplex PCR, yet TCRdb's version contains in-frame clones alone and is incomplete. The sample carries some 110,000 clones, 65% to 85% recorded once. The germline gives CDR1 LGHNA, CDR2 YSLEER. CDR3 length: 14 residues. The germline V and J ends were trimmed by 1 base and 6 bases, with 9 bases remaining between them. This clonotype was sampled from an adult in good health. The chain carries TRBV4-3 and TRBJ2-2; D possibly corresponds to TRBD2 (6 bases). This specimen consisted of peripheral blood, obtained on day 0 of AZD1222 vaccination. CDR3 nucleotide sequence: TGCGCCAGCAGCCAAGGCGGCGGGGCCGGGGAGCTGTTTTTT. The encoded protein is CASSQGGGAGELFF.